Listed below are T cell receptor beta chains from one sample, sequenced in a study of control samples from healthy donors and cancer patients. Profiling relied on immunoSEQ multiplex PCR, and the TCRdb table lists in-frame clones only, not all of them. The repertoire holds 120,000 or so clones, 70% to 90% seen once, with roughly 3% in the top ten. Material for sequencing was blood. These receptors were taken from a man aged 55-75 years in good health. The CDR3 runs from the conserved cysteine through the conserved F or W. Fields, in order: clone size, J gene, D gene, V gene, CDR3 DNA, CDR3 protein. D genes are given only for firm matches. Size tells how often a clone was seen (once, few, many) or the class of an expanded clone, and some rows leave it out.

clone size: NA; J gene: TRBJ1-2; D gene: TRBD1; V gene: TRBV19; CDR3 DNA: TGTGCCAGTAGTATACCAGGGGGCGACTATGGCTACACCTTC; CDR3 protein: CASSIPGGDYGYTF
clone size: once; J gene: TRBJ1-4; D gene: NA; V gene: TRBV18; CDR3 DNA: TGTGCCAGCTCACGTAGTCAGGCAACTAATGAAAAACTGTTTTTT; CDR3 protein: CASSRSQATNEKLFF
clone size: few; J gene: TRBJ1-4; D gene: NA; V gene: TRBV19; CDR3 DNA: TGTGCCAGTGGCGTGGGTGCAACTAATGAAAAACTGTTTTTT; CDR3 protein: CASGVGATNEKLFF
clone size: once; J gene: TRBJ1-6; D gene: TRBD1; V gene: TRBV7-8; CDR3 DNA: TGTGCCAGCAGCTTACCCGGGGCAGGGGGTAATTCACCCCTCCACTTT; CDR3 protein: CASSLPGAGGNSPLHF
clone size: NA; J gene: TRBJ1-2; D gene: NA; V gene: TRBV19; CDR3 DNA: TGTGCCAGTAGTAGGGACTCGTATGGCTACACCTTC; CDR3 protein: CASSRDSYGYTF
clone size: NA; J gene: TRBJ2-7; D gene: NA; V gene: TRBV29-1; CDR3 DNA: TGCAGCGTGAGCCAAGGCCACGAGCAGTACTTC; CDR3 protein: CSVSQGHEQYF
clone size: NA; J gene: TRBJ2-5; D gene: TRBD2; V gene: TRBV7-7; CDR3 DNA: TGTGCTAGCAGCTTAACCCCAACTAGCGGGGGGGCCTGGGAGACCCAGTACTTC; CDR3 protein: CASSLTPTSGGAWETQYF
clone size: NA; J gene: TRBJ1-3; D gene: TRBD1; V gene: TRBV10-3; CDR3 DNA: TGTGCCATCAGTGAGGGACAGGGACTTTTTCCGGGAAACACCATATATTTT; CDR3 protein: CAISEGQGLFPGNTIYF
clone size: NA; J gene: TRBJ2-2; D gene: NA; V gene: TRBV5-1; CDR3 DNA: TGCGCCAGCAGCTTGGGGACGGGAGTGGTCACCGGGGAGCTGTTTTTT; CDR3 protein: CASSLGTGVVTGELFF
clone size: NA; J gene: TRBJ1-6; D gene: TRBD1; V gene: TRBV20-1; CDR3 DNA: TGCAGTGCTAGTTCTAGCGGACAGGGAATTTCACCCCTCCACTTT; CDR3 protein: CSASSSGQGISPLHF
clone size: NA; J gene: TRBJ1-2; D gene: NA; V gene: TRBV5-1; CDR3 DNA: TGCGCCAGCAGCTTGGCCTCCGGGGCCTACGCATATGGCTACACCTTC; CDR3 protein: CASSLASGAYAYGYTF
clone size: NA; J gene: TRBJ1-5; D gene: TRBD1; V gene: TRBV18; CDR3 DNA: TGTGCCAGCTCACCGCTCGGGACAGGTATTATGAGCAATCAGCCCCAGCATTTT; CDR3 protein: CASSPLGTGIMSNQPQHF
clone size: NA; J gene: TRBJ2-5; D gene: NA; V gene: TRBV19; CDR3 DNA: TGTGCCACGAACGGGGGAGAGACCCAGTACTTC; CDR3 protein: CATNGGETQYF
clone size: NA; J gene: TRBJ1-1; D gene: NA; V gene: TRBV5-1; CDR3 DNA: TGCGCCAGCAGCCCTGGACAGCTTGGGACTGAAGCTTTCTTT; CDR3 protein: CASSPGQLGTEAFF
clone size: NA; J gene: TRBJ2-1; D gene: TRBD1; V gene: TRBV28; CDR3 DNA: TGTGCCAGCAGTTTCCACTCCCTAACTACAGGGGGTAATGAGCAGTTCTTC; CDR3 protein: CASSFHSLTTGGNEQFF
clone size: NA; J gene: TRBJ2-7; D gene: NA; V gene: TRBV3-1/TRBV3-2; CDR3 DNA: TGTGCCAGCAGCACGGTAGGGGAATACGAGCAGTACTTC; CDR3 protein: CASSTVGEYEQYF
clone size: NA; J gene: TRBJ2-3; D gene: NA; V gene: TRBV20-1; CDR3 DNA: TGCAGTGCTAGTGAGGCCACTCGGGACACAGATACGCAGTATTTT; CDR3 protein: CSASEATRDTDTQYF
clone size: NA; J gene: TRBJ2-7; D gene: TRBD2; V gene: TRBV6-5; CDR3 DNA: TGTGCCAGCAGCCCCCAGACTAGCGGGGAGTACGAGCAGTACTTC; CDR3 protein: CASSPQTSGEYEQYF
clone size: NA; J gene: TRBJ2-6; D gene: NA; V gene: TRBV5-6; CDR3 DNA: TGTGCCAGCAGCTTATCTGCCGAAAACTCTGGGGCCAACGTCCTGACTTTC; CDR3 protein: CASSLSAENSGANVLTF
clone size: NA; J gene: TRBJ1-6; D gene: TRBD1; V gene: TRBV4-3; CDR3 DNA: TGCGCCAGCAGTCCGGACAGGGGGAACTCTAATTCACCCCTCCACTTT; CDR3 protein: CASSPDRGNSNSPLHF
clone size: NA; J gene: TRBJ2-1; D gene: TRBD2; V gene: TRBV28; CDR3 DNA: TGTGCCAGCAGGCCCCCAGCGGGGGGTCCCTACAATGAGCAGTTCTTC; CDR3 protein: CASRPPAGGPYNEQFF
clone size: NA; J gene: TRBJ2-7; D gene: TRBD1; V gene: TRBV7-3; CDR3 DNA: TGTGCCAGCCTCGGGGGACAGGGGGGCCACGAGCAGTACTTC; CDR3 protein: CASLGGQGGHEQYF
clone size: NA; J gene: TRBJ2-2; D gene: TRBD1; V gene: TRBV28; CDR3 DNA: TGTGCCAGCAGTATGACAGGGGTAGTCGGGGAGCTGTTTTTT; CDR3 protein: CASSMTGVVGELFF
clone size: NA; J gene: TRBJ1-1; D gene: TRBD1; V gene: TRBV12-3/TRBV12-4; CDR3 DNA: TGTGCCAGCAGTCGACAGGGAAACACTGAAGCTTTCTTT; CDR3 protein: CASSRQGNTEAFF
clone size: NA; J gene: TRBJ2-7; D gene: TRBD1; V gene: TRBV6-5; CDR3 DNA: TGTGCCAGCAGTTACGACAGGGGCTACGAGCAGTACTTC; CDR3 protein: CASSYDRGYEQYF
clone size: NA; J gene: TRBJ1-1; D gene: NA; V gene: TRBV5-1; CDR3 DNA: TGCGCCAGCAGCTTCACGCTAGAGGGGACTGAAGCTTTCTTT; CDR3 protein: CASSFTLEGTEAFF
clone size: NA; J gene: TRBJ1-1; D gene: NA; V gene: TRBV3-1/TRBV3-2; CDR3 DNA: TGTGCCAGCAGCCACCTGTCACGGATGAACACTGAAGCTTTCTTT; CDR3 protein: CASSHLSRMNTEAFF
clone size: NA; J gene: TRBJ1-6; D gene: NA; V gene: TRBV20-1; CDR3 DNA: TGCAGTGCTAGTTATAACGGACAGAATGTGAATTCACCCCTCCACTTT; CDR3 protein: CSASYNGQNVNSPLHF
clone size: NA; J gene: TRBJ1-4; D gene: NA; V gene: TRBV27; CDR3 DNA: TGTGCCAGCAGCAGGGAACTTAATGAAAAACTGTTTTTT; CDR3 protein: CASSRELNEKLFF
clone size: NA; J gene: TRBJ1-6; D gene: NA; V gene: TRBV18; CDR3 DNA: TGTGCCAGCTCACCAGATAGGGATTCACCCCTCCACTTT; CDR3 protein: CASSPDRDSPLHF
clone size: NA; J gene: TRBJ2-1; D gene: TRBD2; V gene: TRBV27; CDR3 DNA: TGTGCCAGCACTCGCCCGGGACTAGTCGACGGTGGCTCCTACAATGAGCAGTTCTTC; CDR3 protein: CASTRPGLVDGGSYNEQFF
clone size: NA; J gene: TRBJ1-3; D gene: NA; V gene: TRBV6-1; CDR3 DNA: TGTGCCAGCAGTGAAAGTGAGAGAACTGGAAACACCATATATTTT; CDR3 protein: CASSESERTGNTIYF
clone size: once; J gene: TRBJ1-3; D gene: NA; V gene: TRBV28; CDR3 DNA: TGTGCCAGCAGTTTACTAAGGTCCTCTGGAAACACCATATATTTT; CDR3 protein: CASSLLRSSGNTIYF
clone size: NA; J gene: TRBJ1-2; D gene: TRBD1; V gene: TRBV6-6; CDR3 DNA: TGTGCCAGCAGTTACTCCAACGACAGGGCTGGCTACACCTTC; CDR3 protein: CASSYSNDRAGYTF
clone size: NA; J gene: TRBJ1-5; D gene: NA; V gene: TRBV5-1; CDR3 DNA: TGCGCCAGCACCACCGGGGGTTATAGCAATCAGCCCCAGCATTTT; CDR3 protein: CASTTGGYSNQPQHF
clone size: once; J gene: TRBJ1-2; D gene: TRBD1; V gene: TRBV7-9; CDR3 DNA: TGTGCCAGCAGCAGAGCGACAGGGGCAGACTATGGCTACACCTTC; CDR3 protein: CASSRATGADYGYTF
clone size: NA; J gene: TRBJ1-1; D gene: NA; V gene: TRBV6-1; CDR3 DNA: TGTGCCAGCAGTGAAATCGGGCATTTGAACACTGAAGCTTTCTTT; CDR3 protein: CASSEIGHLNTEAFF
clone size: NA; J gene: TRBJ2-7; D gene: TRBD2; V gene: TRBV6-5; CDR3 DNA: TGTGCCACCAGGGCGGGGCGGGGGGCCATCTACGAGCAGTACTTC; CDR3 protein: CATRAGRGAIYEQYF
clone size: NA; J gene: TRBJ1-2; D gene: NA; V gene: TRBV11-2; CDR3 DNA: TGTGCCAGCAGCAACGGCGGGGAGGGTGGCTACACCTTC; CDR3 protein: CASSNGGEGGYTF
clone size: NA; J gene: TRBJ1-1; D gene: NA; V gene: TRBV6-6; CDR3 DNA: TGTGCCAGCAGTTACTGGGGTGGGGACGCAGCAGAAGCTTTCTTT; CDR3 protein: CASSYWGGDAAEAFF
clone size: NA; J gene: TRBJ1-6; D gene: TRBD1; V gene: TRBV6-6; CDR3 DNA: TGTGCCAGTCAGGGGGAAGGGAATTCACCCCTCCACTTT; CDR3 protein: CASQGEGNSPLHF
clone size: NA; J gene: TRBJ1-3; D gene: NA; V gene: TRBV28; CDR3 DNA: TGTGCCAGCAGTTTAGCTGGCACTGGAAACACCATATATTTT; CDR3 protein: CASSLAGTGNTIYF
clone size: NA; J gene: TRBJ1-5; D gene: NA; V gene: TRBV27; CDR3 DNA: TGTGCCAGCAGTTTAGGCTGGGGCTATCAGCCCCAGCATTTT; CDR3 protein: CASSLGWGYQPQHF
clone size: NA; J gene: TRBJ1-6; D gene: NA; V gene: TRBV28; CDR3 DNA: TGTGCCAGCAGTTTGGTCCTTAATTCACCCCTCCACTTT; CDR3 protein: CASSLVLNSPLHF